Reported below is one T cell receptor beta chain. Its antigen is unidentified. After constant-region reverse-primer amplification, full-length variable regions underwent semi-nested PCR with Nested Universal Primer A. TCRdb itself ran the 5' RACE reads through MiXCR, one entry per CDR3 protein. The sample lists approximately 60,000 distinct CDR3 sequences, more than 25% occurring once. Study results and limitations: Tumor memory CD4+ T cell TCR gene usage was found to cluster with blood and lymph node memory CD4+ cells and with lymph node naive CD4+ cells. The larger-cohort validation was restricted to a single TCR beta V-J rearrangement rather than whole repertoires.

The material sequenced was tumor-infiltrating memory CD4+ T cells sorted from the breast tumor. Noted subset: memory CD4+ T cells, CD4+CD45RO+CD25-. The origin of this receptor is a female donor with breast cancer.

The CDR3 loop is CASSQNDWGAYEQYF. In nucleotides, the CDR3 is TGTGCCAGCAGTCAAAACGACTGGGGGGCTTACGAGCAGTACTTC. V and J are TRBV12-3 or TRBV12-4 and TRBJ2-7; tentatively, D is TRBD1 or TRBD2 (6 bases each). The V end was cut by 5 bases, the J end by 4 bases, with 18 bases between. CDR3 length: 15 amino acids.